Below are 4 T cell receptor beta chains sequenced from a single sample in a study of control samples from healthy donors and cancer patients. TCRdb keeps only in-frame clones here, not all; method: immunoSEQ multiplex PCR. The sample lists 150,000 or so clones; approximately 94% were seen once. The sequencing input was blood. The receptor source for this set is a man in his forties in good health.

This rearrangement joins TRBV7-2 to TRBJ1-5; D is undetermined. This CDR3 has 13 residues. Germline V lookup: CDR1 SGHTA, CDR2 FQGNSA. Trimming removed 1 base at V and 11 bases at J, with 12 bases between. The CDR3: CASSLVLGRAQHF. Written as DNA, the CDR3 is TGTGCCAGCAGCTTAGTCTTAGGGCGGGCCCAGCATTTT.

The table lists this clone with a count of one. V and J are TRBV4-1 and TRBJ2-7; TRBD1 matches 11 bases. Germline V lookup: CDR1 MGHRA, CDR2 YSYEKL. With 4 bases clipped from V and 3 bases from J, the junction kept 5 bases outside the gene matches. CDR3 length: 15 residues. As DNA, the CDR3 is TGCGCCAGCAGCCCCCGGACAGGGGGCATCTACGAGCAGTACTTC. Translated: CASSPRTGGIYEQYF.

The chain couples TRBV19 to TRBJ2-7; TRBD1 matches 9 bases. Trimming at V came to 4 bases and at J to 2 bases, leaving 21 bases not matched to a gene. CDR3 length: 20 amino acids. Germline V gene sequence: CDR1 LNHDA, CDR2 SQIVND (reference sequence). CDR3 loop: CASSTRSPGQGSGSTYEQYF. Here the CDR3 DNA reads TGTGCCAGTAGTACCCGTTCTCCGGGACAGGGTAGCGGTAGTACCTACGAGCAGTACTTC.

This clone was recorded only once. V is TRBV4-1 and J is TRBJ1-6; tentative D call: TRBD1 (6 bases). The CDR3 extends over 15 amino acids. Trimming cost V 2 bases and J 10 bases, with 15 bases left between them. Germline values: CDR1 MGHRA, CDR2 YSYEKL. The CDR3: CASSQRAGEGSPLHF. CDR3 sequence (DNA): TGCGCCAGCAGCCAAAGGGCAGGGGAAGGCTCACCCCTCCACTTT.